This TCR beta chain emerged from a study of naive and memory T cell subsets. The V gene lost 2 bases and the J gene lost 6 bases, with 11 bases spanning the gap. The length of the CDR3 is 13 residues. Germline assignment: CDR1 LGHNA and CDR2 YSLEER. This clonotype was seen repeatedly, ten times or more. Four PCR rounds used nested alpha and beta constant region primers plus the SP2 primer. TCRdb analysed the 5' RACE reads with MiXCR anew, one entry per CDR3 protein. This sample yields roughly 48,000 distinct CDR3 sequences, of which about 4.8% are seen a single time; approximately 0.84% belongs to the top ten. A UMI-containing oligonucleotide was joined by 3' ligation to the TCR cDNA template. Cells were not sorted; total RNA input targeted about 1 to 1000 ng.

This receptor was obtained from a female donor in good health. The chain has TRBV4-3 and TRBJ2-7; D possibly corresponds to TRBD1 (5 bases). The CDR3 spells CASSQKQGVEQYF. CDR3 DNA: TGCGCCAGCAGCCAAAAGCAAGGGGTCGAGCAGTACTTC.